The following is a T cell receptor beta chain sequence with its context. The antigen remains undetermined. Sequenced by immunoSEQ multiplex PCR; TCRdb stores in-frame clones only, minus some. In the table there are more than 10,000 clones, 78% of which are singletons. The CDR3 covers 16 residues. Trimming pared 1 base from V and 5 bases from J, leaving 15 bases between. The germline CDR1 and CDR2 sequences are SGHNT and YENEEA. Stated time point: 2014-2015 season, pre-vaccination. The data belong to a study of follicular helper T cells after annual influenza vaccination. Study-wide background: For some subjects, blood spans the 2013-2014, 2014-2015 and 2015-2016 annual vaccinations.

Overall study findings and caveats: Just about 9-21% of cells analyzed had recovered productive TCRB sequences. Plasmablast frequency change correlated with clonality change in ICOS+CD38+ cTfh.

Specimen: CXCR5- memory CD4+ T cells sorted from blood, collected on the day of influenza vaccination. The origin of this receptor is an adult who received the influenza vaccine. The chain carries TRBV11-3 and TRBJ2-1; D is undetermined. CDR3 bases: TGTGCCAGCAGCTTAGTCTGGGCCGTCGATGACAATGAGCAGTTCTTC. As protein: CASSLVWAVDDNEQFF.